This T cell receptor (beta chain) was sequenced in a study of cytotoxic CD8 clonotypes in ibrutinib-treated CLL. The CDR3 is made up of 15 amino acids. In germline, CDR1 is GTSNPN, CDR2 SVGIG (reference sequence). V was pared by 4 bases and J by 4 bases, with 8 bases of the junction left unmatched. Sequenced by immunoSEQ multiplex PCR; TCRdb stores in-frame clones only, minus some. This sample has about 140,000 clones, with about 91% found just once. Here the sequenced sample was PBMCs, taken after 12 months of ibrutinib treatment. This clonotype was sampled from a human donor with chronic lymphocytic leukemia. The chain joins TRBV30 to TRBJ2-1; 9 bases line up with TRBD1. The CDR3 sequence: CAWTRGQGIYNEQFF. The CDR3, as DNA: TGTGCCTGGACGCGTGGACAGGGGATTTACAATGAGCAGTTCTTC.